A single sample is the source of the 5 T cell receptor beta chains below, sequenced in a study of blood T cell repertoires in COVID-19. Profiled with immunoSEQ multiplex PCR; TCRdb holds only in-frame clones, not every one. Seen here are approximately 400,000 clones, 70% to 90% observed once, and the top ten hold roughly 12%. Sequenced input: peripheral blood. Source of these receptors: a woman between 50 and 59 years old with COVID-19, enrolled during active disease.

The chain has TRBV19 and TRBJ1-5; 8 bases agree with TRBD1. Germline values: CDR1 LNHDA, CDR2 SQIVND (reference sequence). The CDR3 spans 15 residues. The ends lost 7 bases at V and 4 bases at J; junction bases unmatched: 9. The CDR3 coding sequence is TGTGCCAGTACCCCGGACAGGGAGGTTAATCAGCCCCAGCATTTT. Its translation is CASTPDREVNQPQHF.

CDR3 DNA: TGCGCCAGCAGCTTCGGGGGGGCGAAAGATACGCAGTATTTT. Its translation: CASSFGGAKDTQYF. The chain has TRBV5-1 and TRBJ2-3; 8 bases match TRBD2. Germline trimming cut 2 bases from V and 5 bases from J; bases unmatched to any gene: 4. This CDR3 is built from 14 residues. CDR1 SGHRS and CDR2 YFSETQ come from the germline V gene.

The rearrangement joins TRBV6-4 to TRBJ1-2; TRBD1 is a possible D gene (6 bases). Deletions cut 0 bases from V and 4 bases from J, with 21 bases between. The germline V gene has CDR1 MRHNA and CDR2 SNTAGT. The CDR3 contains 18 residues. CDR3 sequence reads: CASSDSFRTRGAAYGYTF. CDR3 nucleotide sequence: TGTGCCAGCAGTGACTCATTCCGGACCCGGGGGGCCGCCTATGGCTACACCTTC.

This clone was detected once. V usage is TRBV5-1 and J usage is TRBJ2-2; 13 bases agree with TRBD2. Germline lookup yields CDR1 SGHRS and CDR2 YFSETQ. The CDR3 covers 15 residues. With 5 bases clipped from V and 6 bases from J, the junction kept 4 bases outside the gene matches. CDR3 region: CASSPGLAGSGELFF. CDR3 sequence (DNA): TGCGCCAGCAGTCCGGGACTAGCGGGGTCCGGGGAGCTGTTTTTT.

V is TRBV19 and J is TRBJ2-5; D possibly corresponds to TRBD2 (7 bases). The CDR3 has 14 residues. Germline CDR1 reads LNHDA; CDR2 reads SQIVND (reference sequence). The V gene lost 4 bases and the J gene lost 9 bases, with 18 bases spanning the gap. The CDR3 bases are TGTGCCAGTAGTACTTCCTTGGGGGCGGGGGCCCAGTACTTC. It encodes CASSTSLGAGAQYF.